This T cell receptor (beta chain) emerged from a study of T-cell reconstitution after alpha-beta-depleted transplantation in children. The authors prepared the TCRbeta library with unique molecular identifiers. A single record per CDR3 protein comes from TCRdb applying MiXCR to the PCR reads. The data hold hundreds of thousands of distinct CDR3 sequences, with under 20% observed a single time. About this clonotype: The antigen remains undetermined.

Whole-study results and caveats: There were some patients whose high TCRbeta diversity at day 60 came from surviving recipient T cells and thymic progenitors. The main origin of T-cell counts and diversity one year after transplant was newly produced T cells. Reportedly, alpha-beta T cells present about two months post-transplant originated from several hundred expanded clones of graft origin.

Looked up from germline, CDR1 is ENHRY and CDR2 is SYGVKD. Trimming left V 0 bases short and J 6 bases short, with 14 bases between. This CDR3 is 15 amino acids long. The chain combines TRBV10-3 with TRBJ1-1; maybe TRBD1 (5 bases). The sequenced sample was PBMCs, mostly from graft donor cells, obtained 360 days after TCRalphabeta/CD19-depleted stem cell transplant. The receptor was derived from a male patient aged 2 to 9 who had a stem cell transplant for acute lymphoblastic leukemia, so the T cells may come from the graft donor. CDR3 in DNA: TGTGCCATCAGTGAGTCGGGGGGGGAGTACGCTGAAGCTTTCTTT. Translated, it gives CAISESGGEYAEAFF.